The 26 T cell receptor beta chains presented below share a single source sample, sequenced in a study of molecular identifiers for immune sequencing clone quantification. From the PCR reads, TCRdb called clonotypes with MiXCR, one entry per CDR3 protein. The sample yields approximately 590,000 distinct CDR3 sequences, over 25% seen once. Input material: naive CD8+ T cells from blood, with Jurkat cell RNA spiked in. Subset here: FACS-sorted CD8+CD4-CCR7+CD45RA+ naive T cells. The receptors come from a human donor in good health. Some libraries in this study had Jurkat cell RNA spiked in.

This clonotype was counted between two and nine times. The chain links TRBV7-9 to TRBJ2-7; no reliable D call. The CDR3 extends over 13 amino acids. Trimming stripped 4 bases from V and 4 bases from J, with 11 bases between. CDR1 is SEHNR, CDR2 FQNEAQ, per germline (reference sequence). The CDR3: CASSSTLQYEQYF. The CDR3 coding sequence is TGTGCCAGCAGCTCCACACTCCAGTACGAGCAGTACTTC. The full variable domain, completed using reference TRBV7-9 and TRBJ2-7, is DTGVSQNPRHKITKRGQNVTFRCDPISEHNRLYWYRQTLGQGPEFLTYFQNEAQLEKSRLLSDRFSAERPKGSFSTLEIQRTEQGDSAMYLCASSSTLQYEQYFGPGTRLTVT.

In regard to this clonotype: This may be a read error: a much more frequent sequence differs by one nucleotide. The rearrangement joins TRBV6-2 or TRBV6-3 to TRBJ2-7; no firm D call. The CDR3 is made up of 14 amino acids. The germline V gene has CDR1 MNHEY and CDR2 SVGEGT. Trimming cost V 8 bases and J 5 bases, with 19 bases left between them. Here the CDR3 DNA reads TGTGCCAGCCCCGAACAGCAGCCTAAGGACGAGCAGTACTTC. Translating it yields CASPEQQPKDEQYF.

V and J are TRBV9 and TRBJ2-3; D gene ambiguous. The last part of the DNA fits TRBJ1-5 better; the J call may be wrong. This CDR3 has 12 amino acids. Germline V gene sequence: CDR1 SGDLS, CDR2 YYNGEE. CDR3 sequence (DNA): TGTGCCAGCAGCGCAGGAACAGATACGCAGCATTTT. Translation: CASSAGTDTQHF.

The V gene is TRBV20-1, the J gene TRBJ2-1; 11 bases align to TRBD2. CDR3 length: 14 amino acids. Germline CDR1 is DFQATT and CDR2 is SNEGSKA (reference sequence). Germline trimming cut 1 base from V and 8 bases from J; bases unmatched to any gene: 4. For the CDR3, the DNA is TGCAGTGCTAGAGGACTAGCGGGATCGGATGAGCAGTTCTTC. Its translation: CSARGLAGSDEQFF.

V usage is TRBV27 and J usage is TRBJ1-6; the D gene is possibly TRBD1 (5 bases). The CDR3 spans 15 residues. V was trimmed by 10 bases and J by 2 bases, leaving 15 bases between them. Germline V gene data show CDR1 as MNHEY and CDR2 as SMNVEV (reference sequence). The CDR3, as DNA: TGTGCCACCGGCCTCCGGGGCACCTATAATTCACCCCTCCACTTT. This encodes CATGLRGTYNSPLHF.

CDR3: CASSLLGSTSTDTQYF. The CDR3 DNA reads TGTGCCAGCAGTTTGCTCGGGAGCACCAGCACAGATACGCAGTATTTT. This rearrangement joins TRBV27 to TRBJ2-3; weak D call: TRBD2 (6 bases). CDR3 length: 16 residues. The germline V gene has CDR1 MNHEY and CDR2 SMNVEV (reference sequence). V dropped 3 bases and J dropped 0 bases, with 13 bases sitting between them.

As DNA, the CDR3 is TGTGCCAGTAGTTTTGGATGGGGGTTAGGAGTGGTGAATGAGCAGTTCTTC. Translation: CASSFGWGLGVVNEQFF. The chain combines TRBV19 with TRBJ2-1; the D gene could be TRBD1 or TRBD2 (5 bases each). This CDR3 spans 17 amino acids. Germline CDR1 is LNHDA and CDR2 is SQIVND (reference sequence). Trimming stripped 5 bases from V and 7 bases from J, with 24 bases between.

The gene calls are TRBV6-6 and TRBJ1-1; 7 bases align to TRBD1. Germline CDR1 MNHNY, CDR2 SVGAGI (reference sequence). The CDR3 spans 13 residues. Germline trimming cut 5 bases from V and 6 bases from J; bases unmatched to any gene: 6. CDR3 in DNA: TGTGCCAGCAGTGTCCAGGGGGTGGCTGAAGCTTTCTTT. Protein sequence: CASSVQGVAEAFF.

Of note for this clonotype: The junction departs from germline at one end; a sequencing error may be responsible. The chain combines TRBV4-3 with TRBJ2-1; D not certain. The germline CDR1 and CDR2 sequences are LGHNA and YSLEER. The CDR3 runs 12 residues. The chain's CDR3 is CASCQDHNEQFF. The CDR3 coding sequence is TGCGCCAGCTGCCAAGATCACAATGAGCAGTTCTTC.

This clonotype was detected a few times. V is TRBV20-1 and J is TRBJ1-1; unclear D gene. CDR3 length: 14 residues. The V gene lost 6 bases and the J gene lost 7 bases, with 21 bases spanning the gap. From germline, CDR1 is DFQATT and CDR2 SNEGSKA (reference sequence). The CDR3 region has the DNA TGCAGTGCCAGACAAAGACACCAAACAAATGAAGCTTTCTTT. It codes for CSARQRHQTNEAFF.

With respect to this clonotype: One base away lies a much larger clone, so this may be a sequencing read error. This chain connects TRBV12-3 or TRBV12-4 to TRBJ2-1; 8 bases agree with TRBD1. After removal of 1 base from V and 12 bases from J, the junction contained 8 bases not matched to a gene. CDR3 length: 14 amino acids. The CDR3 protein is CASSLEDRAGVQFF. CDR3 DNA sequence: TGTGCCAGCAGTTTAGAGGACAGGGCAGGTGTGCAGTTCTTC.

This clonotype appeared many times. V gene TRBV20-1 combines with J gene TRBJ1-2; D gene unclear. The germline gives CDR1 DFQATT, CDR2 SNEGSKA (reference sequence). V lost 3 bases to trimming and J lost 3 bases, with 11 bases between them. This CDR3 is 13 amino acids long. The CDR3 sequence: CSASFRNDYGYTF. The CDR3 DNA sequence: TGCAGTGCTAGTTTCCGAAATGACTATGGCTACACCTTC.

This clonotype was seen ten or more times. The rearrangement uses TRBV9 and TRBJ2-3, with 7 nucleotides matching TRBD1. The V and J ends lost 4 bases and 0 bases, in that order; junction bases with no gene match: 5. From germline, CDR1 is SGDLS and CDR2 YYNGEE. The CDR3 has 15 amino acids. CDR3 bases: TGTGCCAGCAGCCCCTACAGGGGTAGCACAGATACGCAGTATTTT. It is translated as CASSPYRGSTDTQYF.

The CDR3 here is CASNPWAGSLAGNTIYF. CDR3 in DNA: TGTGCCAGTAATCCCTGGGCAGGGTCTCTCGCCGGAAACACCATATATTTT. The V call is TRBV19, the J call TRBJ1-3, with D perhaps matching TRBD1 (5 bases). The CDR3 covers 17 residues. CDR1 is LNHDA and CDR2 is SQIVND in the germline V gene (reference sequence). V was clipped by 7 bases and J by 4 bases, with 23 bases between them.

This clonotype came up many times. The gene calls are TRBV7-9 and TRBJ2-5; 8 bases match TRBD1. CDR1 is SEHNR and CDR2 is FQNEAQ in the germline V gene (reference sequence). The CDR3 consists of 15 residues. Trimming cost V 4 bases and J 1 base; bases outside gene matches: 5. The CDR3 nucleotides read TGTGCCAGCAGCTCCCCCAGGGGGCCCCAAGAGACCCAGTACTTC. Its protein product is CASSSPRGPQETQYF.

The V call is TRBV2, the J call TRBJ1-4; D is possibly TRBD1 (5 bases). CDR1 is SNHLY and CDR2 is FYNNEI in the germline V gene. V dropped 1 base and J dropped 6 bases, with 18 bases sitting between them. The CDR3 is 17 residues long. The CDR3 spells CASSEERGGAFYEKLFF. CDR3 sequence (DNA): TGTGCCAGCAGTGAAGAACGAGGCGGGGCCTTCTATGAAAAACTGTTTTTT.

This clonotype was recorded a few times. This sequence joins TRBV14 and TRBJ2-1; D tentatively fits TRBD1 or TRBD2 (5 bases each). The CDR3 has 17 residues. Looked up from germline, CDR1 is SGHDN and CDR2 is FVKESK. Trimming took 5 bases from V and 10 from J, leaving 27 bases between them. DNA of the CDR3: TGTGCCAGCAGCAACCATGTAAGGTGGGGCCCCCCGGGGGAGCAGTTCTTC. This encodes CASSNHVRWGPPGEQFF.

As to this clonotype: Possible read error: a much larger clone is one base away. CDR3 bases: TGTGCCACCAGTGATAATGGGGCTAGCAATCAGCCCCGGCATTTT. It translates to CATSDNGASNQPRHF. J is TRBJ1-5 and V is TRBV24-1; the D gene is possibly TRBD1 (5 bases). The germline V gene encodes CDR1 KGHDR and CDR2 SFDVKD. The CDR3 contains 15 residues.

This sequence joins TRBV11-2 and TRBJ2-1; D possibly corresponds to TRBD2 (6 bases). V dropped 7 bases and J dropped 5 bases, with 18 bases sitting between them. This CDR3 is built from 15 residues. CDR1 is SGHAT, CDR2 FQNNGV, per germline. The CDR3 loop is CASNSFLLAHNEQFF. In DNA, the CDR3 is TGTGCCAGCAACAGCTTCCTACTAGCTCACAATGAGCAGTTCTTC.

Comment on this clonotype: Possible read error: a much larger clone is one base away. The chain uses TRBV28 and TRBJ2-7, with TRBD1 as a possible D gene (6 bases). The germline V gene has CDR1 MDHEN and CDR2 SYDVKM. The CDR3 has 14 amino acids. CDR3: CASSLGGRGYEHYF. In DNA form, the CDR3 reads TGTGCCAGCTCACTAGGGGGACGAGGCTACGAGCACTACTTC.

Concerning this clonotype: Since a much larger clone is just one base distant, this may be a read error. The genes are TRBV4-3 and TRBJ2-3, with 11 bases lining up with TRBD2. CDR1 is LGHNA and CDR2 is YSLEER in the germline V gene. This CDR3 contains 16 residues. CDR3 protein: CAGSQIAGGRADTQYF. In DNA, the CDR3 is TGCGCCGGCAGCCAGATAGCGGGAGGGAGGGCAGATACGCAGTATTTT.

The CDR3 DNA is TGCAGTGCTCGCTCACAGGGGGAACTGTTTTTT. Amino acid sequence: CSARSQGELFF. The J gene is TRBJ1-4, the V gene TRBV20-1; 8 nucleotides align to TRBD1. Germline V CDR1 and CDR2: DFQATT, SNEGSKA (reference sequence). V gave up 5 bases and J gave up 12 bases; unmatched junction bases: 5. The CDR3 is 11 amino acids.

The sample holds many counts of this clonotype. V is TRBV28 and J is TRBJ1-5, with a possible D match to TRBD1 (5 bases). V lost 1 base, J lost 4 bases, and 14 bases lay in between. Germline V gene sequence: CDR1 MDHEN, CDR2 SYDVKM. The CDR3 totals 16 residues. The CDR3 coding sequence is TGTGCCAGCAGTTTATACGGTGGGACCGAAAATCAGCCCCAGCATTTT. Protein product: CASSLYGGTENQPQHF.

The genes are TRBV28 and TRBJ2-7; D gene ambiguous. Germline values: CDR1 MDHEN, CDR2 SYDVKM. The CDR3 has 17 amino acids. V was clipped by 3 bases and J by 0 bases, with 18 bases between them. The CDR3: CASSFRFSAESSYEQYF. CDR3 DNA sequence: TGTGCCAGCAGTTTTCGCTTTTCGGCGGAGAGCTCCTACGAGCAGTACTTC.

The rearrangement joins TRBV28 to TRBJ2-7, with D possibly TRBD1 on 5 matching bases. Trimming took 6 bases from V and 6 from J, leaving 15 bases between them. CDR1 is MDHEN and CDR2 is SYDVKM in the germline V gene. This CDR3 contains 13 residues. The CDR3 spells CASSPTDIGEQYF. The CDR3 region has the DNA TGTGCCAGCAGCCCGACGGACATTGGCGAGCAGTACTTC. Full variable domain (rest looked up from reference TRBV28 and TRBJ2-7): DVKVTQSSRYLVKRTGEKVFLECVQDMDHENMFWYRQDPGLGLRLIYFSYDVKMKEKGDIPEGYSVSREKKERFSLILESASTNQTSMYLCASSPTDIGEQYFGPGTRLTVT.

This clonotype was recorded at least ten times. This chain links TRBV7-9 with TRBJ1-1; D not certain. CDR1 SEHNR and CDR2 FQNEAQ come from the germline V gene (reference sequence). There are 11 residues in the CDR3. V lost 5 bases and J 11 bases, leaving 12 bases between the germline ends. CDR3 DNA: TGTGCCAGCAGCCGAGGGAGGTTGGCTTTCTTT. It specifies CASSRGRLAFF.